The clone carrying this T cell receptor beta chain was counted ten times or more. What it binds is unknown. TCR beta VDJ and CDR3 profiling used genomic DNA as template. TCRdb passed the reads through MiXCR, listing each CDR3 protein once. The table has under 200,000 distinct CDR3 sequences, approximately 40% seen once. The data belong to a study of CD8+CD57+ T cells in acquired aplastic anemia. Study in general: Sorted cells (CD4+ and CD8+) yielded DNA amounts that averaged approximately 2.9 ug.

Regarding the study as a whole: Between the patient and control groups, CD8+ Simpson's diversity did not differ significantly.

Sequenced: sorted CD4+, CD8+, or CD8+CD57+ T cells (not recorded which) from PBMCs. The TCR was taken from a human donor in good health.

As DNA, the CDR3 is TGTGCCAGCAGCTTATCTAGACTGAACACTGAAGCTTTCTTT. Protein product: CASSLSRLNTEAFF. The rearrangement joins TRBV7-3 to TRBJ1-1; D not resolved. The CDR3 runs 14 residues. Looked up from germline, CDR1 is SGHTA and CDR2 is FQGTGA. Trimming pared 2 bases from V and 0 bases from J, leaving 7 bases between.